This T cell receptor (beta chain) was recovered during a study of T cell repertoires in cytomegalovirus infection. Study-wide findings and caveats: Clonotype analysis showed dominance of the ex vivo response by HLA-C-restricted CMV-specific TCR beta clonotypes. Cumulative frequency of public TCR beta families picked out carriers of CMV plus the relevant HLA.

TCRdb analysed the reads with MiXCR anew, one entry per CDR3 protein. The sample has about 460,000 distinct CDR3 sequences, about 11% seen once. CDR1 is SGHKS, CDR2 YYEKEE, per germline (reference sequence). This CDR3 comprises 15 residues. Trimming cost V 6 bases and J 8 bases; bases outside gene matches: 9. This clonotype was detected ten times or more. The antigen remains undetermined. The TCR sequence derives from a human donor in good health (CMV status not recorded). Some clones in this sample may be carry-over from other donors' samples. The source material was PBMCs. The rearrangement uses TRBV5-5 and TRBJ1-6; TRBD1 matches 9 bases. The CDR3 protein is CASTRDRDSYSPLHF. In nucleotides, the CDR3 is TGTGCCAGCACCAGGGACAGGGATAGTTATTCACCCCTCCACTTT.